The rows below give T cell receptor beta chains drawn from one sample of a study of blood T cell repertoires in COVID-19. This table comes from immunoSEQ multiplex PCR, and its TCRdb copy is limited to in-frame clones, with some not included. Altogether about 250,000 clones are present, roughly 82% being singletons, with the ten largest covering over 5.5%. The sample comprised peripheral blood. Source of these receptors: a woman older than 75 with COVID-19, enrolled during active disease. CDR3s include the opening cysteine and the closing phenylalanine or tryptophan. Each record gives: V gene, D gene, J gene, clone size, CDR3 DNA, CDR3 protein. D genes are given only for firm matches. Not all rows give a size; the values are once, few, many and, for expanded clones, a class.

TRBV11-2	TRBD1	TRBJ2-2	-	TGTGCCAGCAGCTTAGGACAGGGTCACGGGGAGCTGTTTTTT	CASSLGQGHGELFF
TRBV6-1	-	TRBJ2-1	-	TGTGCCAGCAGTGAAAAGGCAGGTCTGTCCTACAATGAGCAGTTCTTC	CASSEKAGLSYNEQFF
TRBV7-9	-	TRBJ1-4	-	TGTGCCAGCAGCTTCCGAGGGCCCACTGGGACTAATGAAAAACTGTTTTTT	CASSFRGPTGTNEKLFF
TRBV5-6	TRBD1	TRBJ2-7	-	TGTGCCAGCAGCGGGCAGTCGGGACAGATATCTTCCTACGAGCAGTACTTC	CASSGQSGQISSYEQYF
TRBV28	-	TRBJ1-3	-	TGTGCCAGCAGTTTAGATCAGCGGTACTCTGGAAACACCATATATTTT	CASSLDQRYSGNTIYF
TRBV6-6	TRBD1	TRBJ1-3	-	TGTGCCAGCATGACCAACAGGGGGCAAGGAAACACCATATATTTT	CASMTNRGQGNTIYF
TRBV6-5	-	TRBJ1-1	-	TGTGCCAGCAGTTCGACAGGATTGAACACTGAAGCTTTCTTT	CASSSTGLNTEAFF
TRBV10-3	TRBD1	TRBJ1-3	-	TGTGCCATCAGTGAGTCAGGGACAGCTGGAAACACCATATATTTT	CAISESGTAGNTIYF
TRBV7-8	-	TRBJ2-1	-	TGTGCCAGCAGCACCACCGCAGGAACCCCCACCTACAATGAGCAGTTCTTC	CASSTTAGTPTYNEQFF
TRBV27	TRBD2	TRBJ2-3	-	TGTGCCAGCAGACTTAGCGGGGTTCCTAGCACAGATACGCAGTATTTT	CASRLSGVPSTDTQYF
TRBV13	-	TRBJ1-3	once	TGTGCCAGCAGCTTAGACGGTCCGGGAAACACCATATATTTT	CASSLDGPGNTIYF
TRBV24-1	-	TRBJ1-1	-	TGTGCCACCAGTGATGGGGGGTTGCTTCCTTTCTTT	CATSDGGLLPFF
TRBV28	-	TRBJ1-2	-	TGTGCCAGCAGTCCATCCGACAGCCTCTATGGCTACACCTTC	CASSPSDSLYGYTF
TRBV6-2/TRBV6-3	TRBD2	TRBJ2-5	-	TGTGCCAGCAGTGGACTAGCGGCAAAAGAGACCCAGTACTTC	CASSGLAAKETQYF
TRBV5-1	-	TRBJ2-6	few	TGCGCCAGCAGCTTGGTTCTATCTGGGGCCAACGTCCTGACTTTC	CASSLVLSGANVLTF
TRBV7-3	TRBD1	TRBJ1-2	once	TGTGCCAGCAGCCCGGACAGGGCAAATAGGGGCTACACCTTC	CASSPDRANRGYTF
TRBV9	-	TRBJ1-1	-	TGTGCCAGCAGCGTAGCCGGGACACCAAACACTGAAGCTTTCTTT	CASSVAGTPNTEAFF
TRBV15	-	TRBJ1-6	-	TGTGCCACCAGCAGTCTCACGGCGGGTTCACCCCTCCACTTT	CATSSLTAGSPLHF
TRBV4-1	TRBD1	TRBJ1-3	-	TGCGCCAGCAGCCAGTTCCAGGGGAGCAGACAGGGGGCTTTCGGCACCATATATTTT	CASSQFQGSRQGAFGTIYF
TRBV6-2/TRBV6-3	-	TRBJ1-5	once	TGTGCCAGCAACCCCCGGTGGACAGATCCCCTACAGCCCCAGCATTTT	CASNPRWTDPLQPQHF
TRBV5-1	TRBD1	TRBJ2-3	-	TGCGCCAGCAGCTGCGGACAGGACTCAGCTTCGAGCACAGATACGCAGTATTTT	CASSCGQDSASSTDTQYF
TRBV6-5	-	TRBJ1-5	-	TGTGCCAGCAGTTACGATGGCGGTCAGCCCCAGCATTTT	CASSYDGGQPQHF
TRBV9	-	TRBJ2-5	-	TGTGCCAGCAGCGTAGGCGGATTACAAGAGACCCAGTACTTC	CASSVGGLQETQYF
TRBV15	-	TRBJ1-1	-	TGTGCCACCAGCCATTCCCTGGGAGTTATGAACACTGAAGCTTTCTTT	CATSHSLGVMNTEAFF
TRBV7-9	TRBD1	TRBJ1-5	-	TGTGCCAGCAGCATCTCGACAGGGAATAATCAGCCCCAGCATTTT	CASSISTGNNQPQHF
TRBV5-4	-	TRBJ2-7	-	TGTGCCAGCAGCTTGAGCGGGACAGGACCCTACGAGCAGTACTTC	CASSLSGTGPYEQYF
TRBV12-5	TRBD1	TRBJ2-5	-	TGTGCTAGTGGTTTGGTAGGTCTATCGGGGGGACAGGGGGATGAGACCCAGTACTTC	CASGLVGLSGGQGDETQYF
TRBV7-9	-	TRBJ2-1	-	TGTGCCAGCAGCTTAGTCCACGAGGCAAGCTCCTACAATGAGCAGTTCTTC	CASSLVHEASSYNEQFF
TRBV2	TRBD1	TRBJ2-1	-	TGTGCCAGCAACGGACAGGGGGCAATCGGCAATGAGCAGTTCTTC	CASNGQGAIGNEQFF
TRBV29-1	-	TRBJ2-5	-	TGCAGCTCCAATTTGAGGGAAGGAGAGACCCAGTACTTC	CSSNLREGETQYF
TRBV5-1	TRBD1	TRBJ2-3	-	TGCGCCAGCGCGATGACAGGGTTAGCGTCGGCAGATACGCAGTATTTT	CASAMTGLASADTQYF
TRBV5-8	-	TRBJ1-2	-	TGTGCCAGCAGCTTGGACAGTAACTATGGCTACACCTTC	CASSLDSNYGYTF
TRBV9	TRBD1	TRBJ1-6	-	TGTGCCAGCAGCGTCGGACAGGGTGTGAATTCACCCCTCCACTTT	CASSVGQGVNSPLHF
TRBV5-6	TRBD1	TRBJ1-2	once	TGTGCCAGCAGCTTGGGGACAGGGAAGCTCGGCTACACCTTC	CASSLGTGKLGYTF
TRBV5-1	TRBD1	TRBJ1-1	-	TGCGCCAGTGCACAGGGGTTAAACACTGAAGCTTTCTTT	CASAQGLNTEAFF
TRBV5-1	-	TRBJ1-1	-	TGCGCCAGCAGCTTACCGGACAGTACTATTGGCACTGAAGCTTTCTTT	CASSLPDSTIGTEAFF
TRBV18	TRBD1	TRBJ2-2	-	TGTGCCAGCTCACCGCCGGGACAGGGGGAGCTGTTTTTT	CASSPPGQGELFF
TRBV5-4	-	TRBJ2-1	-	TGTGCCAGCAGCTTGGAGGGGGGGGGATACAATGAGCAGTTCTTC	CASSLEGGGYNEQFF
TRBV15	-	TRBJ1-1	-	TGTGCCACCAGCAGAGATTCCCAGGGGAACACTGAAGCTTTCTTT	CATSRDSQGNTEAFF
TRBV11-2	-	TRBJ2-5	-	TGTGCCAGCAGCTACCCGCGCACTCTCACCGTTAACCAAGAGACCCAGTACTTC	CASSYPRTLTVNQETQYF
TRBV7-2	-	TRBJ2-3	-	TGTGCCAGCAGCTTACAGGCAGGGATGGGAGATACGCAGTATTTT	CASSLQAGMGDTQYF
TRBV10-3	TRBD2	TRBJ2-3	once	TGTGCCGCGACTCCCCTAGCGGGGGGCTCACAAGATACGCAGTATTTT	CAATPLAGGSQDTQYF
TRBV19	-	TRBJ1-1	-	TGTGCCAGTAGTATAGAGGGGGGAGTTGAAGCTTTCTTT	CASSIEGGVEAFF
TRBV28	-	TRBJ2-1	-	TGTGCCAGCAGATCACAGGGTTCCGGCAATGAGCAGTTCTTC	CASRSQGSGNEQFF
TRBV2	-	TRBJ1-1	-	TGTGCCAGCAGTGAGCAGGGGAACACTGAAGCTTTCTTT	CASSEQGNTEAFF
TRBV11-2	-	TRBJ2-6	-	TGTGCCAGCAGCCGATCTACCGGTTGGGGCCGAACTGGGGCCAACGTCCTGACTTTC	CASSRSTGWGRTGANVLTF
TRBV28	-	TRBJ2-7	-	TGTGCCAGCAGGGACAGTTCCGGGGGGTACGAGCAGTACTTC	CASRDSSGGYEQYF
TRBV7-2	-	TRBJ1-1	-	TGTGCCAGCAGCTTAATGAGGATAACGCGGATGAACACTGAAGCTTTCTTT	CASSLMRITRMNTEAFF
TRBV9	TRBD2	TRBJ2-1	-	TGTGCCAGCAGCGTATCTAGCGGGGGGTCCTACAATGAGCAGTTCTTC	CASSVSSGGSYNEQFF
TRBV6-5	-	TRBJ1-5	-	TGTGCCAGCAGTTACTTGGGAGTTCAGCCCCAGCATTTT	CASSYLGVQPQHF
TRBV7-9	TRBD1	TRBJ1-6	-	TGTGCCAGCAGCTTCGGACAGGTAGATAATTCACCCCTCCACTTT	CASSFGQVDNSPLHF